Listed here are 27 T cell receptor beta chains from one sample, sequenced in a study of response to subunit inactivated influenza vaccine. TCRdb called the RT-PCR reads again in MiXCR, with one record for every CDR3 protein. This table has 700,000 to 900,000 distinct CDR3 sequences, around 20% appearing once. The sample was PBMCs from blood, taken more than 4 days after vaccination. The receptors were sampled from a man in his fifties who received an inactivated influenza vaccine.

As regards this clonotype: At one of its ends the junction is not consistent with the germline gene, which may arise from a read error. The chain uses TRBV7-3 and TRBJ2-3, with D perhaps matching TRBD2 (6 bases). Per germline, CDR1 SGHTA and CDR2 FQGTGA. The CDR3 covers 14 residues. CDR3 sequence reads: CASSDGTSTDTQFF. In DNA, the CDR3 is TGTGCCAGCAGCGACGGGACTTCCACAGATACGCAGTTTTTT.

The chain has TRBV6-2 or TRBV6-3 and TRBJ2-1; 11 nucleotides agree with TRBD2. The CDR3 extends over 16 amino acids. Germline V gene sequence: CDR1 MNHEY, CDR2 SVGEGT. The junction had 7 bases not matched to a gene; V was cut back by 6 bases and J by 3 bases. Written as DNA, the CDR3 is TGTGCCAGCAGGGTACTAGCGGGAGAGGACTACAATGAGCAGTTCTTC. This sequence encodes CASRVLAGEDYNEQFF.

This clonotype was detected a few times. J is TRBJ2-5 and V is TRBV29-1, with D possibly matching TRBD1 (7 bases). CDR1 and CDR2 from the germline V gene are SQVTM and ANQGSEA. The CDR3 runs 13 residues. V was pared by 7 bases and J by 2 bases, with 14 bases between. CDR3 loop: CSGMTGRQETQYF. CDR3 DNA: TGCAGCGGCATGACAGGGAGGCAAGAGACCCAGTACTTC.

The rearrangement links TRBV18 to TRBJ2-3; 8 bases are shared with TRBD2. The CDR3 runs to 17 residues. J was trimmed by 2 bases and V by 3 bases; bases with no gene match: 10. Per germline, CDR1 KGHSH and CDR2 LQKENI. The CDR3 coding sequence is TGTGCCAGCTCACCCACACGGACTAGCCAATTCACAGATACGCAGTATTTT. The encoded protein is CASSPTRTSQFTDTQYF.

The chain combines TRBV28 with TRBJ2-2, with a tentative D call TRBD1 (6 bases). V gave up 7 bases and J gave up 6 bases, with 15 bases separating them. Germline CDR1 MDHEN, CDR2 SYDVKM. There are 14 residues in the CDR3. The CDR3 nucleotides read TGTGCCAGCAACAGGGTTAGGACCCCCGGGGAGCTGTTTTTT. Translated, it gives CASNRVRTPGELFF.

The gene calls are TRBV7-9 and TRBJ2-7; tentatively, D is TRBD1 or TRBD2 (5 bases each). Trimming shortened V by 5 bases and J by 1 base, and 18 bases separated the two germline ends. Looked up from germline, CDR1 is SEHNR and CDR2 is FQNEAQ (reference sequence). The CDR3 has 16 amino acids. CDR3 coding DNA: TGTGCCAGCAGCCTCTGGGGGTGGACGGCTTCCTACGAGCAGTACTTC. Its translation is CASSLWGWTASYEQYF.

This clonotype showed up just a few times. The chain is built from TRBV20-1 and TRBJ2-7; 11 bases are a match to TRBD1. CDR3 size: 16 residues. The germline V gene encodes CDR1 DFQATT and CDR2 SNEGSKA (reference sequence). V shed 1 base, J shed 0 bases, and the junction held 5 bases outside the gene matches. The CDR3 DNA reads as TGCAGTGCTAGAGGTCCAGGGACAGGGGGCTCCTACGAGCAGTACTTC. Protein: CSARGPGTGGSYEQYF.

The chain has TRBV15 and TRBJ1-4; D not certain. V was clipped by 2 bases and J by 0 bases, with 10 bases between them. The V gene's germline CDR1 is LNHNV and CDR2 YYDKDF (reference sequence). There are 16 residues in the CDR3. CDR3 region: CATSRRTAATNEKLFF. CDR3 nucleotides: TGTGCCACCAGCAGACGGACTGCTGCAACTAATGAAAAACTGTTTTTT.

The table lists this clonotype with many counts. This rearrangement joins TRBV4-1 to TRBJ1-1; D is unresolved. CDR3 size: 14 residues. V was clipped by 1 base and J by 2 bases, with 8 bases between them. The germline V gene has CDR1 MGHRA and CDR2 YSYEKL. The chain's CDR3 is CASSQGYRNTEAFF. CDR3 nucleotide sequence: TGCGCCAGCAGCCAAGGCTACAGAAACACTGAAGCTTTCTTT.

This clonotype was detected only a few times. In DNA, the CDR3 is TGTGCCAGCAGCTTACAGGGGACAGGGGAAGGTACGCAGTATTTT. Translation gives CASSLQGTGEGTQYF. V and J are TRBV7-2 and TRBJ2-3; TRBD1 matches at 10 bases. Germline trimming cut 2 bases from V and 8 bases from J; bases unmatched to any gene: 7. CDR1 and CDR2 (germline): SGHTA, FQGNSA. The CDR3 is made up of 15 amino acids. Complete variable domain (other parts from reference TRBV7-2 and TRBJ2-3): GAGVSQSPSNKVTEKGKDVELRCDPISGHTALYWYRQSLGQGLEFLIYFQGNSAPDKSGLPSDRFSAERTGGSVSTLTIQRTQQEDSAVYLCASSLQGTGEGTQYFGPGTRLTVL.

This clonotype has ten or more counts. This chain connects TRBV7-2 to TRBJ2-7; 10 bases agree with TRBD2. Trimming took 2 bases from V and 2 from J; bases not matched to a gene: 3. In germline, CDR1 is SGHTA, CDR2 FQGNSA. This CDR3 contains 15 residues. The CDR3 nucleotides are TGTGCCAGCAGCTTACTAGCGGGAGACGCCTACGAGCAGTACTTC. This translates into CASSLLAGDAYEQYF.

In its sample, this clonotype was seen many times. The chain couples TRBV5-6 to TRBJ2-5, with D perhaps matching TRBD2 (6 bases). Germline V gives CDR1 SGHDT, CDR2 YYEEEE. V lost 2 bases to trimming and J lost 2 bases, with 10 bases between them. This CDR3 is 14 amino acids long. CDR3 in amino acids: CASSFGTLQETQYF. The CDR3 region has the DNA TGTGCCAGCAGCTTCGGGACTCTACAAGAGACCCAGTACTTC.

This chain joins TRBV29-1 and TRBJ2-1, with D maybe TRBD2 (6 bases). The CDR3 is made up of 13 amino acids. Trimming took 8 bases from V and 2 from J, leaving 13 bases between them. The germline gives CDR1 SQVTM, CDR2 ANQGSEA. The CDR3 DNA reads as TGCAGCAAGATCGCGGGAACCTACAATGAGCAGTTCTTC. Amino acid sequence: CSKIAGTYNEQFF.

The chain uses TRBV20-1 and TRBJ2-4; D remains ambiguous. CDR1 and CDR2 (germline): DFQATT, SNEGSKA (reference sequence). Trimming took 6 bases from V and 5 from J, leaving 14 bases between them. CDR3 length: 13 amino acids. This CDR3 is CSAEWGLQNIQYF. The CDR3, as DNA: TGCAGTGCCGAGTGGGGTTTGCAAAACATTCAGTACTTC.

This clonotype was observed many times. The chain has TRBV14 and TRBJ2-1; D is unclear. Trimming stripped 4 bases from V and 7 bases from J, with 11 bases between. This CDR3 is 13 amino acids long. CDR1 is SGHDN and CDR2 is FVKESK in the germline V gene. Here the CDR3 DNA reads TGTGCCAGCAGCCTAGGGTGGGTGAATGAGCAGTTCTTC. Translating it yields CASSLGWVNEQFF. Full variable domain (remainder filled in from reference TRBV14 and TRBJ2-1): EAGVTQFPSHSVIEKGQTVTLRCDPISGHDNLYWYRRVMGKEIKFLLHFVKESKQDESGMPNNRFLAERTGGTYSTLKVQPAELEDSGVYFCASSLGWVNEQFFGPGTRLTVL.

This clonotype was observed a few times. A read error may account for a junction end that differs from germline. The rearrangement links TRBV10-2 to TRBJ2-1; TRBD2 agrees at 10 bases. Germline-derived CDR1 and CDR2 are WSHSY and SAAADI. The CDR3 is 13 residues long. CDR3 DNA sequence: TGCGCCAGCAGGGGAAATCTCGAGCGGGAGGGGGTTTTC. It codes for CASRGNLEREGVF.

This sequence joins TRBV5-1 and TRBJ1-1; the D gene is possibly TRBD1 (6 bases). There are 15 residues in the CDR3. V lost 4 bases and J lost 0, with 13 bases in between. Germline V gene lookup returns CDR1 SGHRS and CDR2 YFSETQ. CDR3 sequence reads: CASSRSDRLNTEAFF. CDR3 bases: TGCGCCAGCAGCCGATCGGACAGATTGAACACTGAAGCTTTCTTT. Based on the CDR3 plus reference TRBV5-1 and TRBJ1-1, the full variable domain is KAGVTQTPRYLIKTRGQQVTLSCSPISGHRSVSWYQQTPGQGLQFLFEYFSETQRNKGNFPGRFSGRQFSNSRSEMNVSTLELGDSALYLCASSRSDRLNTEAFFGQGTRLTVV.

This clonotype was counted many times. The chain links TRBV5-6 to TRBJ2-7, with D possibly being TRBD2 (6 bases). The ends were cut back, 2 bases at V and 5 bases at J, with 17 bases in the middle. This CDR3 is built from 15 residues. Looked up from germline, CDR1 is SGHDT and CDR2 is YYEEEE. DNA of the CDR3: TGTGCCAGCAGCTTCTCGGGACTCCTCGGTCACGAGCAGTACTTC. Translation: CASSFSGLLGHEQYF.

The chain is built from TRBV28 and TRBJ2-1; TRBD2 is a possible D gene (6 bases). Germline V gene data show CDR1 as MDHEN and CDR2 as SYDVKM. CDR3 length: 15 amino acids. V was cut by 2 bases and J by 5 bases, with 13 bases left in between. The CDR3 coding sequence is TGTGCCAGCAGTTTAGGAGGGTCCCGGAACAATGAGCAGTTCTTC. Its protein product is CASSLGGSRNNEQFF.

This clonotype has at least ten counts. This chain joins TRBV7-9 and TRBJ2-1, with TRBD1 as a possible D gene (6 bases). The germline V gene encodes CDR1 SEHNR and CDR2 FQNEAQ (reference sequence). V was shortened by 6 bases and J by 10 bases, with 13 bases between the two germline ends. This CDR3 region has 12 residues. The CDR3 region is CASSSGVGEQFF. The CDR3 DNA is TGTGCCAGCAGTTCAGGGGTTGGGGAGCAGTTCTTC.

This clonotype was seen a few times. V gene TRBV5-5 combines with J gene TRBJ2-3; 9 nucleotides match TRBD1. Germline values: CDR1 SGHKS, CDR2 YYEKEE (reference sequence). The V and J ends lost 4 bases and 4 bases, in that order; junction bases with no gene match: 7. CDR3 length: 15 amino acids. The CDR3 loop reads CASSQQGASSDTQYF. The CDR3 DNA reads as TGTGCCAGCAGCCAACAGGGGGCGAGTTCAGATACGCAGTATTTT.

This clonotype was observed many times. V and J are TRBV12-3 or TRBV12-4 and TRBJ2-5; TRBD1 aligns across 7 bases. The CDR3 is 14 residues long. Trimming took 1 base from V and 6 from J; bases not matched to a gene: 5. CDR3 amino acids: CASSLGARGQTQYF. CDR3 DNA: TGTGCCAGCAGTTTAGGAGCGAGGGGGCAGACCCAGTACTTC.

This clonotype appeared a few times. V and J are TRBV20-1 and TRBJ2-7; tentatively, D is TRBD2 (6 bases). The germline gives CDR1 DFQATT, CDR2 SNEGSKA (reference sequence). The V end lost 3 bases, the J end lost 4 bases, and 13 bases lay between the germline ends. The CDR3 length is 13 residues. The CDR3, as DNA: TGCAGTGCTAGTTTCGGGAGTCGTTACGAGCAGTACTTC. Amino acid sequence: CSASFGSRYEQYF.

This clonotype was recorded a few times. The DNA for the CDR3 is TGTGCCAGCAGTGGCGCACGTAATGAAAAACTGTTTTTT. As protein: CASSGARNEKLFF. The chain links TRBV9 to TRBJ1-4; no clear D. CDR3 length equals 13 residues. CDR1 SGDLS and CDR2 YYNGEE come from the germline V gene. V gave up 5 bases and J gave up 4 bases, with 9 bases separating them.

CDR3: CSARDLGNYGYTF. DNA for the CDR3: TGCAGTGCTAGAGATCTGGGAAACTATGGCTACACCTTC. The J gene is TRBJ1-2, the V gene TRBV20-1; unclear D gene. Trimming pared 0 bases from V and 2 bases from J, leaving 7 bases between. Germline CDR1 and CDR2: DFQATT and SNEGSKA (reference sequence). The CDR3 spans 13 residues.

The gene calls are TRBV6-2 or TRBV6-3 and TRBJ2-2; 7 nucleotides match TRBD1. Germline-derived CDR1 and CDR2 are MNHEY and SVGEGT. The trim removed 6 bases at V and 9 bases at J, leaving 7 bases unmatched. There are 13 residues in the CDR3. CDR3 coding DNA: TGTGCCAGCAGAACACAGGGGACGAGGGAGCTGTTTTTT. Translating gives CASRTQGTRELFF.

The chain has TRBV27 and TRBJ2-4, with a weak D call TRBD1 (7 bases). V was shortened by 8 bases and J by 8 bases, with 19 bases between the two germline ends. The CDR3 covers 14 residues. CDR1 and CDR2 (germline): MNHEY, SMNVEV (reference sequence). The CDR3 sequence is CASGTRQGLDIQYF. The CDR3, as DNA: TGTGCCAGCGGGACACGACAGGGACTGGACATTCAGTACTTC.